What follows is one T cell receptor beta chain and its context. CDR1 MDHEN and CDR2 SYDVKM come from the germline V gene. Trimming removed 7 bases from V and 4 bases from J; junction bases left unmatched: 2. The length of the CDR3 is 12 residues. Authors' analysis steps: Amplification of reference gene primers provided the estimated nucleated cell counts. Sequenced by immunoSEQ multiplex PCR; TCRdb stores in-frame clones only, minus some. V and J calls and clone size are as listed in that table; D and trimming were resolved from the DNA. Here the sample spans 40,000 to 55,000 clones, nearly 80% being singletons. This sample was taken from a study of blood T cell repertoires in COVID-19. At the level of the study: Both acute and convalescent COVID-19 samples were obtained from the United States, Italy and Spain. PBMCs, B-cell-depleted T cells, or T cells were the source of the cDNA or gDNA that made up the material.

This rearrangement joins TRBV28 to TRBJ1-2, with 8 bases fitting TRBD1. Specimen: peripheral blood. This clonotype was obtained from a man aged 65 to 79 with acute or convalescent COVID-19. The CDR3 loop is CASTTGGYGYTF. CDR3 nucleotides: TGTGCCAGCACCACAGGGGGCTATGGCTACACCTTC.